Below are 7 T cell receptor beta chains sequenced from a single sample in a study of T cell responses to AZD1222 COVID-19 vaccine. Here immunoSEQ multiplex PCR was the method, and the copy in TCRdb shows in-frame clones only, minus some. Of 130,000 to 150,000 clones in the sample, approximately 90% were seen once. Sequencing used peripheral blood, obtained 28 days after the second AZD1222 dose. Every receptor here comes from an adult who received the AZD1222 COVID-19 vaccine.

This rearrangement joins TRBV4-2 to TRBJ2-3, with 10 nucleotides matching TRBD2. The J segment lost 4 bases and the V segment lost 2 bases, leaving 3 bases of the junction unmatched. The CDR3 length is 15 residues. CDR1 and CDR2 (germline): LGHNA, YNFKEQ. The CDR3 DNA reads TGTGCCAGCAGCCAACAGCGGGGGGGCTCAGATACGCAGTATTTT. As protein: CASSQQRGGSDTQYF.

V is TRBV10-3 and J is TRBJ1-3; no definite D call. CDR1 is ENHRY, CDR2 SYGVKD, per germline. V was clipped by 2 bases and J by 0 bases, with 8 bases between them. This CDR3 has 15 residues. The CDR3 region is CAISEPTPSGNTIYF. CDR3 nucleotide sequence: TGTGCCATCAGTGAGCCGACACCCTCTGGAAACACCATATATTTT.

In this sample, this clone turned up a few times. The chain uses TRBV5-1 and TRBJ1-6, with D unresolved. This CDR3 has 14 amino acids. Germline values: CDR1 SGHRS, CDR2 YFSETQ. The V and J ends lost 0 bases and 8 bases respectively, with 9 bases between them. CDR3 loop: CASSLGRRDSPLHF. CDR3 sequence (DNA): TGCGCCAGCAGCTTGGGGCGTCGCGATTCACCCCTCCACTTT.

Here the CDR3 DNA reads TGTGCCAGCAGCACCCAACTAGCGCCCTACAATGAGCAGTTCTTC. Protein product: CASSTQLAPYNEQFF. This chain uses TRBV9 with TRBJ2-1, with 7 bases matching TRBD2. Trimming removed 4 bases from V and 2 bases from J; junction bases left unmatched: 6. The germline V gene has CDR1 SGDLS and CDR2 YYNGEE. This CDR3 spans 15 amino acids.

The J gene is TRBJ1-2, the V gene TRBV29-1, with 7 bases aligning to TRBD1. The CDR3 consists of 15 residues. The ends lost 1 base at V and 3 bases at J; junction bases unmatched: 8. Per germline, CDR1 SQVTM and CDR2 ANQGSEA. Written as DNA, the CDR3 is TGCAGCGTTGAAGGGGGGGGACAGAGGGACTATGGCTACACCTTC. This codes for CSVEGGGQRDYGYTF.

The rearrangement joins TRBV6-2 or TRBV6-3 to TRBJ1-2; 8 bases fit TRBD1. Losses at the gene ends were 6 bases for V and 5 bases for J; bases not matched to a gene: 5. The length of the CDR3 is 13 residues. Germline V gene data show CDR1 as MNHEY and CDR2 as SVGEGT. The CDR3 DNA sequence: TGTGCCAGCAGCCCGGACAGGGAATATGGCTACACCTTC. Protein product: CASSPDREYGYTF.

The V gene is TRBV18, the J gene TRBJ1-3; D is unresolved. CDR1 and CDR2 (germline): KGHSH, LQKENI. This CDR3 spans 14 amino acids. V dropped 3 bases and J dropped 0 bases, with 6 bases sitting between them. This CDR3 reads CASSPEFSGNTIYF. CDR3 sequence (DNA): TGTGCCAGCTCACCTGAATTCTCTGGAAACACCATATATTTT.